These 17 T cell receptor beta chains came from one sample sequenced in a study of human T cells and chemical hapten exposure (dated by TCRdb to 2020 to 2023). This specimen's time point label, interpreted: pre-sensitization, week 0. The treatment or condition label corresponds to: therapeutic diphenylcyclopropenone sensitization with weekly scalp DPC. The library came from RACE. Sequencing instrument: NextSeq 500. TCRdb reprocessed the public reads (quality trimming at Q25 with fastp, clone calling with MiXCR) and kept in-frame beta chains. Rows merge per CDR3 protein into single entries with the most common DNA and genes. The sample includes roughly 100,000 distinct CDR3 sequences, with more than 10% observed a single time. Approximately 3.1% of the sample rests with the top ten. The sequencing used whole blood, collected in connection with sensitization to the hapten diphenylcyclopropenone (DPC). The origin of the receptors is a woman aged 60-75 years with alopecia areata. Some clones in this sample may be carry-over from other donors' samples.

This clonotype was found many times. This chain connects TRBV7-2 to TRBJ1-2; D gene uncertain. The CDR3 covers 13 residues. Per germline, CDR1 SGHTA and CDR2 FQGNSA. V shed 5 bases and J shed 4 bases, with 11 bases lying between them. Written as DNA, the CDR3 is TGTGCCAGCAGCGCAGGCTATCTCTATGGCTACACCTTC. Amino acids: CASSAGYLYGYTF.

Ten or more counts support this clonotype. The genes are TRBV7-8 and TRBJ2-1; tentatively, D is TRBD2 (6 bases). V dropped 8 bases and J dropped 10 bases, with 12 bases sitting between them. Germline assignment: CDR1 SGHVS and CDR2 FQNEAQ. The CDR3 extends over 11 amino acids. The CDR3 protein is CASDSAGEQFF. DNA for the CDR3: TGTGCCAGCGATAGTGCGGGAGAGCAGTTCTTC.

The chain carries TRBV12-3 or TRBV12-4 and TRBJ1-2; 7 nucleotides line up with TRBD1. This CDR3 spans 14 amino acids. Trimming cost V 8 bases and J 1 base; bases outside gene matches: 7. CDR3 sequence reads: CASVRGQLNYGYTF. The CDR3, as DNA: TGTGCCAGCGTGCGGGGACAGCTTAACTATGGCTACACCTTC.

This clonotype was seen repeatedly, ten times or more. The chain joins TRBV11-2 to TRBJ2-7; D might be TRBD1 (6 bases). Trimming removed 0 bases from V and 5 bases from J, with 17 bases in between. Germline V gives CDR1 SGHAT, CDR2 FQNNGV. CDR3 length: 16 residues. The CDR3 DNA sequence: TGTGCCAGCAGCTTAGATGTGGGCAGGGGTGGCAACGAGCAGTACTTC. It yields the protein CASSLDVGRGGNEQYF.

The chain recombines TRBV2 with TRBJ2-1; TRBD1 matches 8 bases. The germline V gene has CDR1 SNHLY and CDR2 FYNNEI. V lost 11 bases, J lost 6 bases, and 12 bases stayed unmatched. The CDR3 consists of 14 residues. The CDR3 DNA follows: TGTGCCGGAAAACGACAGGGGCCCCCCAATGAGCAGTTCTTC. Translated: CAGKRQGPPNEQFF.

This clonotype appeared many times. V usage is TRBV12-3 or TRBV12-4 and J usage is TRBJ2-1; 7 nucleotides match TRBD2. V lost 5 bases to trimming and J lost 4 bases; unmatched junction nucleotides: 11. The CDR3 runs 16 residues. CDR3: CASSPLQRGFYNEQFF. The CDR3 region has the DNA TGTGCCAGCAGTCCCCTTCAGCGGGGTTTTTACAATGAGCAGTTCTTC.

In its sample, this clonotype was seen a few times. V and J are TRBV5-4 and TRBJ2-7; D possibly corresponds to TRBD2 (7 bases). Trimming took off 5 bases at V and 5 bases at J, with 17 bases between the two ends. Per the germline V gene, CDR1 is SGHNT and CDR2 is YYREEE (reference sequence). The CDR3 has 14 residues. The CDR3 sequence is CASSVRGAINEQYF. The CDR3 coding sequence is TGTGCCAGCAGTGTTCGGGGGGCCATAAACGAGCAGTACTTC. The whole variable domain, remainder taken from reference TRBV5-4 and TRBJ2-7, is ETGVTQSPTHLIKTRGQQVTLRCSSQSGHNTVSWYQQALGQGPQFIFQYYREEENGRGNFPPRFSGLQFPNYSSELNVNALELDDSALYLCASSVRGAINEQYFGPGTRLTVT.

This sequence joins TRBV12-3 or TRBV12-4 and TRBJ1-1, with 10 bases fitting TRBD1. This CDR3 contains 16 residues. Trimming took 7 bases from V and 7 from J; bases not matched to a gene: 15. The CDR3: CASITNSGQGFGEAFF. In DNA, the CDR3 is TGTGCCAGCATTACAAACTCGGGACAGGGGTTCGGTGAAGCTTTCTTT.

This clonotype has ten or more counts. The chain couples TRBV9 to TRBJ1-2; no reliable D call. Trimming removed 4 bases at V and 6 bases at J, with 19 bases between. The CDR3 covers 15 residues. Germline lookup yields CDR1 SGDLS and CDR2 YYNGEE. CDR3 sequence (DNA): TGTGCCAGCAGCTCAGGCAAGGGAGTGAGGGATGGCTACACCTTC. It translates to CASSSGKGVRDGYTF. The full variable domain, with the rest looked up from reference TRBV9 and TRBJ1-2, is DSGVTQTPKHLITATGQRVTLRCSPRSGDLSVYWYQQSLDQGLQFLIQYYNGEERAKGNILERFSAQQFPDLHSELNLSSLELGDSALYFCASSSGKGVRDGYTFGSGTRLTVV.

The rearrangement joins TRBV12-3 or TRBV12-4 to TRBJ1-3; the match to TRBD1 covers 8 bases. The CDR3 has 17 residues. Unmatched junction bases numbered 10, after V lost 6 bases and J lost 0 bases. The CDR3 region has the DNA TGTGCCAGCAGCCCCGGTGCAGGGGGCCTCTCTGGAAACACCATATATTTT. Translated, it gives CASSPGAGGLSGNTIYF.

In its sample, this clonotype was seen a few times. This chain connects TRBV19 to TRBJ1-5; the match to TRBD1 covers 9 bases. The V gene end was trimmed by 8 bases and the J gene end by 5 bases; junction bases not matched to a gene: 10. The CDR3 is 15 residues long. The germline V gene has CDR1 LNHDA and CDR2 SQIVND (reference sequence). The chain's CDR3 is CASALTGTGYQPQHF. CDR3 nucleotides: TGTGCCAGTGCGCTCACCGGGACAGGGTATCAGCCCCAGCATTTT.

This clonotype was found many times. The chain employs TRBV6-1 and TRBJ2-5; 14 nucleotides align to TRBD2. Looked up from germline, CDR1 is MNHNS and CDR2 is SASEGT. The CDR3 length is 15 residues. Trimming removed 6 bases from V and 6 bases from J; junction bases left unmatched: 6. CDR3 amino acids: CASRPGLAGAKTQYF. For the CDR3, the DNA is TGTGCCAGCAGACCGGGACTAGCGGGGGCGAAGACCCAGTACTTC.

This clonotype appeared many times. V and J are TRBV20-1 and TRBJ1-5, with a weak D call TRBD1 (5 bases). This CDR3 is built from 14 residues. Trimming removed 5 bases at V and 4 bases at J, with 15 bases between. Germline V CDR1 and CDR2: DFQATT, SNEGSKA (reference sequence). In nucleotides, the CDR3 is TGCAGTGCTGGGGACGGCCCCTGGAATCAGCCCCAGCATTTT. Translating it yields CSAGDGPWNQPQHF.

This clonotype showed up many times. V is TRBV29-1 and J is TRBJ2-7; a weak D match, TRBD2 (6 bases). V lost 0 bases, J lost 3 bases, and 6 bases lay in between. CDR1 is SQVTM, CDR2 ANQGSEA, per germline. CDR3 size: 12 residues. For the CDR3, the DNA is TGCAGCGTTGAAGAGCGGGGCTACGAGCAGTACTTC. Protein product: CSVEERGYEQYF.

The rearrangement joins TRBV6-6 to TRBJ1-3; D not certain. CDR3 size: 16 residues. The germline gives CDR1 MNHNY, CDR2 SVGAGI (reference sequence). The germline V and J ends were trimmed by 1 base and 3 bases, with 13 bases remaining between them. CDR3 residues: CASSYLVRARGNTIYF. The CDR3 DNA sequence: TGTGCCAGCAGTTACTTGGTGAGGGCCCGTGGAAACACCATATATTTT.

The chain uses TRBV7-6 and TRBJ1-5, with 7 bases matching TRBD1. V lost 4 bases and J lost 2; bases outside the gene matches: 17. Germline CDR1 and CDR2: SGHVS and FNYEAQ. The CDR3 covers 19 residues. CDR3 nucleotides: TGTGCCAGCAGCTCCTCAGGGGGTGGCGGATTAAATGGCAATCAGCCCCAGCATTTT. Translated, it gives CASSSSGGGGLNGNQPQHF.

This clonotype was found many times. This rearrangement joins TRBV5-1 to TRBJ2-1; 14 bases map to TRBD2. J was trimmed by 4 bases and V by 2 bases; bases with no gene match: 5. Germline CDR1 and CDR2: SGHRS and YFSETQ. The CDR3 consists of 17 residues. The CDR3: CASSFMGLAGVYNEQFF. CDR3 in DNA: TGCGCCAGCAGCTTTATGGGACTAGCGGGGGTGTACAATGAGCAGTTCTTC.